This T cell receptor beta chain was obtained from a study of cytomegalovirus exposure and HLA in healthy donors. 13 Jbeta primers and 60 Vbeta primers were used for the PCR. Assay: immunoSEQ multiplex PCR; the TCRdb copy retains only in-frame clones and omits some. The profile shows about 200,000 clones, more than 70% of them singletons. On this clone itself: The target antigen is unknown.

This CDR3 comprises 21 residues. Germline lookup yields CDR1 MDHEN and CDR2 SYDVKM. With 5 bases clipped from V and 1 base from J, the junction kept 24 bases outside the gene matches. General study results and limits: Cytomegalovirus status was reportedly diagnosed by the classifier with high specificity and sensitivity.

Sequenced: PBMCs. The gene calls are TRBV28 and TRBJ2-3, with 7 bases aligning to TRBD1. This receptor was identified in a man aged 35 to 55 in good health and CMV-seropositive. The CDR3 region is CASSPSLGSYEGAEGTDTQYF. Here the CDR3 DNA reads TGTGCCAGCAGTCCATCTCTGGGCAGCTACGAGGGGGCAGAGGGCACAGATACGCAGTATTTT.